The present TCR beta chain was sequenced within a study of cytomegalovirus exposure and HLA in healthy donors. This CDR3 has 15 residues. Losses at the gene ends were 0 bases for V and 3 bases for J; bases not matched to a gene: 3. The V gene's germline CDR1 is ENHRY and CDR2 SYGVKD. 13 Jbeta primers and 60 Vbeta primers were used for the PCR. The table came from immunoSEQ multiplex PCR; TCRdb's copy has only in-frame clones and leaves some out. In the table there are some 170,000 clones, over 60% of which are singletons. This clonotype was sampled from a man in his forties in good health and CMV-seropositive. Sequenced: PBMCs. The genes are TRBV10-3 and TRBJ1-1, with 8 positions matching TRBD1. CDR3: CAISESRQGYTEAFF. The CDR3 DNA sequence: TGTGCCATCAGTGAGTCAAGACAGGGGTACACTGAAGCTTTCTTT.